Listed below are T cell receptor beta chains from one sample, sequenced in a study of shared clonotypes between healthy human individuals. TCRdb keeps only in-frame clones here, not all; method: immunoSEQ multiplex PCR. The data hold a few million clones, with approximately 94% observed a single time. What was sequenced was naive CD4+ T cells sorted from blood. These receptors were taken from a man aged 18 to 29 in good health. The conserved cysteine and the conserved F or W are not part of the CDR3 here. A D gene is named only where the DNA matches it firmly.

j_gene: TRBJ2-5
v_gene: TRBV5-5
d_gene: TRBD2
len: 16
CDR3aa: ASSRGLAGAIYQETQY

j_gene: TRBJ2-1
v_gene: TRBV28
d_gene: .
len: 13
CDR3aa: ASSTQGHSYNEQF

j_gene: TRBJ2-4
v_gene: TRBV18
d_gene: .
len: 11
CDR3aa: ASSQDSKNIQY

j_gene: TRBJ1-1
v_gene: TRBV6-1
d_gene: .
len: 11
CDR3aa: ASSYATVTEAF

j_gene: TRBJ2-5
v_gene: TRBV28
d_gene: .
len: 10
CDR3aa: ASSPGPETQY

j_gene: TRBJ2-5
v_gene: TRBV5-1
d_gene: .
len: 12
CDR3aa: ASSFMVSQETQY

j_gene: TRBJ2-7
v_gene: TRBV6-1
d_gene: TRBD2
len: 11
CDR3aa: ASRAGEGYEQY

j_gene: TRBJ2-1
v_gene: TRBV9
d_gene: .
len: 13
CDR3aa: ASSVDTGLYNEQF

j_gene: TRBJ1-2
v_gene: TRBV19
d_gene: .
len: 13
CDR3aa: ASTSTGSNHYGYT

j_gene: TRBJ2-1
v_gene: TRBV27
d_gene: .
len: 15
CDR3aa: ASSALQFFPGGNEQF

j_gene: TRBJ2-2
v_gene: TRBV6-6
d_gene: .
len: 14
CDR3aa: AIKKQDFANTGELF

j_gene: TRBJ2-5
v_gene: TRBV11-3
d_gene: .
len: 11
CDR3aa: ASSLDRAGAQY

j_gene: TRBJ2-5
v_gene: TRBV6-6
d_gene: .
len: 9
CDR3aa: ASSYGETQY